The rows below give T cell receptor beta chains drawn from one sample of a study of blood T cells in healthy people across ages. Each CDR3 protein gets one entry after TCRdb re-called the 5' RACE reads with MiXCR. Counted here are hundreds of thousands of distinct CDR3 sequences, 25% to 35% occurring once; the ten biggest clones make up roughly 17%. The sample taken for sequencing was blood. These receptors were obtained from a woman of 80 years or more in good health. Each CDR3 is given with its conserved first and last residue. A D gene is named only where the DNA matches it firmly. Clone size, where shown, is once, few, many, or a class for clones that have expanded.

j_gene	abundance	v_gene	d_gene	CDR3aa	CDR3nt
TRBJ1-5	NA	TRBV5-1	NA	CASSVGVEAQPQHF	TGCGCCAGCAGCGTGGGGGTAGAGGCTCAGCCCCAGCATTTT
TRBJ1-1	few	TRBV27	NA	CASSSRTKNTEAFF	TGTGCCAGCAGTAGCCGGACAAAGAACACTGAAGCTTTCTTT
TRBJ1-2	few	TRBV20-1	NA	CSASQGLGYGYTF	TGCAGTGCTAGTCAGGGACTGGGCTATGGCTACACCTTC
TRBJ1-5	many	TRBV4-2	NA	CASSQDHGQPQHF	TGTGCCAGCAGCCAAGATCACGGTCAGCCCCAGCATTTT
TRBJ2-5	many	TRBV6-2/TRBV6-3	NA	CATTGETQYF	TGTGCCACCACCGGAGAGACCCAGTACTTC
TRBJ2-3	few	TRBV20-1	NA	CSASTGLGADTQYF	TGCAGTGCTAGTACGGGACTGGGGGCAGATACGCAGTATTTT
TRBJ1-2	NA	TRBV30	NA	CAWSVLTEGCGYTF	TGTGCCTGGAGTGTACTAACAGAGGGCTGTGGCTACACCTTC
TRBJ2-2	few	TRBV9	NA	CVSSVAAHTGELFF	TGTGTCAGCAGCGTAGCTGCGCACACCGGGGAGCTGTTTTTT
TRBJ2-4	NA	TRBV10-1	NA	CASSAGAKNIQYF	TGCGCCAGCAGTGCAGGGGCCAAAAACATTCAGTACTTC
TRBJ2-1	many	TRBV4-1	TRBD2	CASSHSSGGKNEQFF	TGCGCCAGCAGCCATTCTAGCGGGGGTAAGAATGAGCAGTTCTTC
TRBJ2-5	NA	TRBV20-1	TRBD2	CSARATSGIETQYF	TGCAGTGCTAGAGCGACTAGCGGTATAGAGACCCAGTACTTC
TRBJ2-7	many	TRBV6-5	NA	CASTSSAYVQYF	TGTGCCAGCACCTCAAGTGCCTACGTGCAGTACTTC
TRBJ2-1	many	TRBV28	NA	CASSLFSLGVSSQGQFF	TGTGCCAGCAGTTTATTCAGCCTGGGAGTATCTAGTCAAGGGCAGTTCTTC
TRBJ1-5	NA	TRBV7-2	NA	CASSPRGHQPQHF	TGTGCCAGCAGCCCGAGGGGTCATCAGCCCCAGCATTTT
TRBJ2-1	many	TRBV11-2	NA	CASSPPSGALGEQFF	TGTGCCAGCAGCCCTCCTTCTGGTGCTTTGGGGGAGCAGTTCTTC